Listed below are T cell receptor beta chains from one sample, sequenced in a study of CD8+ T cells in alopecia areata. Here immunoSEQ multiplex PCR was the method, and the copy in TCRdb shows in-frame clones only, minus some. Seen here are about 180,000 clones, 67% observed once, and the top ten hold 10% to 12%. Specimen: CD8+ T cells sorted from blood, collected at week 0. The source of these receptors is a human donor with alopecia areata. CDR3s include the opening cysteine and the closing phenylalanine or tryptophan. D genes are given only for firm matches. Expanded clones get a size class; other rows say once, few or many, or leave the size out.

DNA: TGTGCCAGCAGCTCCCACGGGACAGCCAGGGGCACTGAAGCTTTCTTT; CDR3: CASSSHGTARGTEAFF; size: .; J: TRBJ1-1; V: TRBV7-2; D: TRBD1
DNA: TGCAGCGTCCGCGGCGGTGTTGGGACCCAGTACTTC; CDR3: CSVRGGVGTQYF; size: .; J: TRBJ2-5; V: TRBV29-1; D: .
DNA: TGTGCCACCAGCAGAGGAGGAGGGGGCTACCGTAGCACAGATACGCAGTATTTT; CDR3: CATSRGGGGYRSTDTQYF; size: .; J: TRBJ2-3; V: TRBV15; D: .
DNA: TGTGCCAGCAGCTTCGGCAGCCCCTCAGGCGAGCAGTACTTC; CDR3: CASSFGSPSGEQYF; size: .; J: TRBJ2-7; V: TRBV5-6; D: .
DNA: TGCAGCGTGATGCTGAACACTGAAGCTTTCTTT; CDR3: CSVMLNTEAFF; size: .; J: TRBJ1-1; V: TRBV29-1; D: .
DNA: TGCAGCGTTGAAGACATTCTCGGGGGAGGCTATGGCTACACCTTC; CDR3: CSVEDILGGGYGYTF; size: few; J: TRBJ1-2; V: TRBV29-1; D: .
DNA: TGTGCCAGCAGCTTTGGCACAGATACGCAGTATTTT; CDR3: CASSFGTDTQYF; size: .; J: TRBJ2-3; V: TRBV7-9; D: .
DNA: TGTGCCAGCAGCTCCGGGACCCTAAATTCGGCCAAAAACATTCAGTACTTC; CDR3: CASSSGTLNSAKNIQYF; size: .; J: TRBJ2-4; V: TRBV7-9; D: .
DNA: TGTGCCAGACCAAGAGCCTACGAGCAGTACTTC; CDR3: CARPRAYEQYF; size: .; J: TRBJ2-7; V: TRBV13; D: .
DNA: TGTGCCCTGGACGCCGGGCCCCGAGCTTTCTTT; CDR3: CALDAGPRAFF; size: .; J: TRBJ1-1; V: TRBV30; D: .
DNA: TGTGCCAGCTCCCCGACTATCCAAGAGACCCAGTACTTC; CDR3: CASSPTIQETQYF; size: .; J: TRBJ2-5; V: TRBV4-2; D: .
DNA: TGTGCCAGCGGCCCCCGGGGAGCCGAGCAGTACTTC; CDR3: CASGPRGAEQYF; size: .; J: TRBJ2-7; V: TRBV27; D: .
DNA: TGCAGCGTTGATTCAGGAAACACCATATATTTT; CDR3: CSVDSGNTIYF; size: .; J: TRBJ1-3; V: TRBV29-1; D: .
DNA: TGTGCCAGCAGGGAGGGACAGTCATGGGAGACCCAGTACTTC; CDR3: CASREGQSWETQYF; size: few; J: TRBJ2-5; V: TRBV2; D: .
DNA: TGTGCCTGGAGTGTAGTCCGTTACGAGCAGTACTTC; CDR3: CAWSVVRYEQYF; size: .; J: TRBJ2-7; V: TRBV30; D: .
DNA: TGTGCCATCTCCTCCTCGCCGACAGGGCAGGTCGAGCAGTACTTC; CDR3: CAISSSPTGQVEQYF; size: .; J: TRBJ2-7; V: TRBV27; D: TRBD1
DNA: TGTGCCTGGAATAAGGGGGATGAAGACACCATATATTTT; CDR3: CAWNKGDEDTIYF; size: .; J: TRBJ1-3; V: TRBV30; D: .
DNA: TGTGCCAGCAGTTTCATTGTGGCGAACACTGAAGCTTTCTTT; CDR3: CASSFIVANTEAFF; size: .; J: TRBJ1-1; V: TRBV28; D: .
DNA: TGTGCCGTCCCTGGGGGTGGCTACACCTTC; CDR3: CAVPGGGYTF; size: .; J: TRBJ1-2; V: TRBV7-9; D: .
DNA: TGTGCCAGCAGTGAAGAGTACCAAGAGACCCAGTACTTC; CDR3: CASSEEYQETQYF; size: .; J: TRBJ2-5; V: TRBV2; D: .
DNA: TGTGCCAGCAGTTACCCGGGGCGGGCCCAGTACTTC; CDR3: CASSYPGRAQYF; size: .; J: TRBJ2-5; V: TRBV6-5; D: .
DNA: TGTGCCAGCAGCTCCCTCGGGGGGGCGAACACCGGGGAGCTGTTTTTT; CDR3: CASSSLGGANTGELFF; size: .; J: TRBJ2-2; V: TRBV11-2; D: TRBD2
DNA: TGCAGCGTTATCTTCGGTGGTGACAAGCCGGTCGGCGAGCAGTACTTC; CDR3: CSVIFGGDKPVGEQYF; size: few; J: TRBJ2-7; V: TRBV29-1; D: .
DNA: TGTGCCAGCAGCCCAGGGACAGGGGAAATGGCTGAAGCTTTCTTT; CDR3: CASSPGTGEMAEAFF; size: few; J: TRBJ1-1; V: TRBV4-2; D: TRBD1
DNA: TGTGCCAGCAGCCAGGGGACAGGGACGATTGAAGCTTTCTTT; CDR3: CASSQGTGTIEAFF; size: .; J: TRBJ1-1; V: TRBV4-2; D: TRBD1
DNA: TGTGCCAGCAGACCAGGACAAGGGAGGGCTGAAGCTTTCTTT; CDR3: CASRPGQGRAEAFF; size: .; J: TRBJ1-1; V: TRBV5-6; D: .
DNA: TGCGCCAGCAGCTTGGTCCCTGGGGATTTGAACGAGCAGTACTTC; CDR3: CASSLVPGDLNEQYF; size: .; J: TRBJ2-7; V: TRBV5-1; D: .
DNA: TGTGCCAGCAGCTTGGGACAGGTAATCTACGAGCAGTACTTC; CDR3: CASSLGQVIYEQYF; size: .; J: TRBJ2-7; V: TRBV5-6; D: .
DNA: TGTGCCAGCAGCTTAGTTGTCAGAGCTACAGAGAACACCGGGGAGCTGTTTTTT; CDR3: CASSLVVRATENTGELFF; size: few; J: TRBJ2-2; V: TRBV11-2; D: .
DNA: TGTGCCAGCAGCCCCCCCGACCAAGAGACCCAGTACTTC; CDR3: CASSPPDQETQYF; size: .; J: TRBJ2-5; V: TRBV13; D: .
DNA: TGCGCCAGCAGCTTGGGGGGTAGACAAGAGACCCAGTACTTC; CDR3: CASSLGGRQETQYF; size: .; J: TRBJ2-5; V: TRBV5-1; D: .
DNA: TGTGCCTGGAGTGTACCTCTGAGGGTGAATGAAAAACTGTTTTTT; CDR3: CAWSVPLRVNEKLFF; size: .; J: TRBJ1-4; V: TRBV30; D: .
DNA: TGCGCCAGCAGCTCTTATTCACTACCACCGGGACAGGGGGTGGGAGAGACCCAGTACTTC; CDR3: CASSSYSLPPGQGVGETQYF; size: .; J: TRBJ2-5; V: TRBV5-1; D: TRBD1
DNA: TGTGCCAGCATCCGGACACCTACTAGCGGGGGGGACGAAGAGACCCAGTACTTC; CDR3: CASIRTPTSGGDEETQYF; size: .; J: TRBJ2-5; V: TRBV25-1; D: TRBD2
DNA: TGTGCCAGCAGCCGTCAGGGGACACCCCTCTCTGGAAACACCATATATTTT; CDR3: CASSRQGTPLSGNTIYF; size: .; J: TRBJ1-3; V: TRBV7-9; D: .
DNA: TGTGCCTGGAGGGACATAGGCCACGAGCAGTACTTC; CDR3: CAWRDIGHEQYF; size: .; J: TRBJ2-7; V: TRBV30; D: .
DNA: TGTGCCAGCAGTTCAAGACAGGGGGGAGAAAATCAGCCCCAGCATTTT; CDR3: CASSSRQGGENQPQHF; size: .; J: TRBJ1-5; V: TRBV6-5; D: TRBD1
DNA: TGCGCCAGCAGTAGCTGGACAGGTGAAACCTACGAGCAGTACTTC; CDR3: CASSSWTGETYEQYF; size: once; J: TRBJ2-7; V: TRBV5-1; D: TRBD1
DNA: TGTGCCAGCAGCCTGACAGGGACCTACGAGCAGTACTTC; CDR3: CASSLTGTYEQYF; size: .; J: TRBJ2-7; V: TRBV7-9; D: TRBD1
DNA: TGTGCCACCAGCTGGGGGGGGACAGGGAAGAACACTGAAGCTTTCTTT; CDR3: CATSWGGTGKNTEAFF; size: .; J: TRBJ1-1; V: TRBV15; D: TRBD1
DNA: TGCGCCAGCAGCTTGGCCGGGTTGCGGGTCTACGAGCAGTACTTC; CDR3: CASSLAGLRVYEQYF; size: .; J: TRBJ2-7; V: TRBV5-1; D: .
DNA: TGTGCCAGCAGAGTCTCGTTAGGAGAGACCCAGTACTTC; CDR3: CASRVSLGETQYF; size: few; J: TRBJ2-5; V: TRBV6-1; D: .
DNA: TGCGCCAGCAGCTTTGACCTATCCTACGAGCAGTACTTC; CDR3: CASSFDLSYEQYF; size: .; J: TRBJ2-7; V: TRBV5-1; D: .
DNA: TGTGCCAGCAGACTCGACCCTGGGACCCAGTACTTC; CDR3: CASRLDPGTQYF; size: few; J: TRBJ2-5; V: TRBV28; D: .
DNA: TGCGCCAGCAGCTTGCTAGGCTTGGACATTAGCAATGAGCAGTTCTTC; CDR3: CASSLLGLDISNEQFF; size: .; J: TRBJ2-1; V: TRBV5-1; D: .
DNA: TGTGCCAGCACCTCGGGGCTTGAGCAGTTCTTC; CDR3: CASTSGLEQFF; size: few; J: TRBJ2-1; V: TRBV27; D: .
DNA: TGTGCCAGCAGTGAATATTTGACCCCTGGACTTAATGAAAAACTGTTTTTT; CDR3: CASSEYLTPGLNEKLFF; size: few; J: TRBJ1-4; V: TRBV25-1; D: .
DNA: TGTGCCAGCAGTTTATCAAGGGCAGCACAGTACGAGCAGTACTTC; CDR3: CASSLSRAAQYEQYF; size: .; J: TRBJ2-7; V: TRBV27; D: .
DNA: TGTGCCAGTAGTCCAAGCGACCTGTGGAGAGAGACCCAGTACTTC; CDR3: CASSPSDLWRETQYF; size: once; J: TRBJ2-5; V: TRBV19; D: .
DNA: TGTGCCAGCAGCTTGGGGGGGGCACATCAGCCCCAGCATTTT; CDR3: CASSLGGAHQPQHF; size: once; J: TRBJ1-5; V: TRBV5-6; D: .
DNA: TGTGCCAGCAGCGTGGCCCACGGTGAGCAGTTCTTC; CDR3: CASSVAHGEQFF; size: .; J: TRBJ2-1; V: TRBV11-2; D: .